Listed here are 32 T cell receptor beta chains from one sample, sequenced in a study of blood T cell repertoires in COVID-19. Clones were sequenced by immunoSEQ multiplex PCR, and TCRdb holds only the in-frame ones, with some missing. There are approximately 280,000 clones in the sample; less than 85% occur only once, and around 2.3% lies in the top ten. Sequenced input: PBMCs or T cells enriched from blood (not recorded which). These receptors originate from a woman in her 50s who had recovered from COVID-19.

The CDR3: CASRIEPYTGELFF. The CDR3 nucleotides are TGTGCCAGCAGAATAGAACCATACACCGGGGAGCTGTTTTTT. The chain couples TRBV6-5 to TRBJ2-2, with unresolved D. The germline gives CDR1 MNHEY, CDR2 SVGAGI. CDR3 length: 14 residues. The V gene lost 6 bases and the J gene lost 3 bases, with 11 bases spanning the gap.

This clone was seen more than once but under ten times. The V gene is TRBV19, the J gene TRBJ1-1; TRBD1 matches at 10 bases. The CDR3 has 15 residues. The ends lost 5 bases at V and 6 bases at J; junction bases unmatched: 9. Per germline, CDR1 LNHDA and CDR2 SQIVND (reference sequence). The CDR3 DNA reads TGTGCCAGTAGTCTCGGGACCGGGACAGGGGCTGAAGCTTTCTTT. Its translation: CASSLGTGTGAEAFF.

This chain connects TRBV13 to TRBJ2-7, with 12 bases lining up with TRBD2. V shed 5 bases, J shed 3 bases, and the junction held 5 bases outside the gene matches. Germline V CDR1 and CDR2: PRHDT, FYEKMQ (reference sequence). This CDR3 is built from 15 residues. DNA for the CDR3: TGTGCCAGCAGCCGGCGGACTAGCGGGAACTACGAGCAGTACTTC. Protein: CASSRRTSGNYEQYF.

The V gene is TRBV7-2, the J gene TRBJ2-2; D is undetermined. This CDR3 is 14 amino acids long. Germline V gene sequence: CDR1 SGHTA, CDR2 FQGNSA. Between the trimmed V and J ends, which lost 1 base and 7 bases, there was a span of 10 bases. CDR3 coding DNA: TGTGCCAGCAGCTTAGGCGGCTCCGGCGGGGAGCTGTTTTTT. Protein: CASSLGGSGGELFF.

The chain combines TRBV6-5 with TRBJ2-5, with 9 bases that match TRBD1. Looked up from germline, CDR1 is MNHEY and CDR2 is SVGAGI. J gave up 5 bases and V 6 bases, and 10 bases lay outside the gene matches. The CDR3 runs 15 residues. CDR3 in amino acids: CASRGQGWFGETQYF. Here the CDR3 DNA reads TGTGCCAGCAGGGGACAGGGATGGTTCGGGGAGACCCAGTACTTC.

The V gene is TRBV18, the J gene TRBJ1-1, with D unresolved. The CDR3 spans 14 residues. The germline V gene encodes CDR1 KGHSH and CDR2 LQKENI. Trimming removed 2 bases from V and 8 bases from J, with 15 bases in between. The CDR3 loop is CASSPIGWNGEAFF. The CDR3 DNA reads TGTGCCAGCTCACCAATAGGATGGAACGGGGAAGCTTTCTTT.

This chain joins TRBV3-1 (or the pseudogene TRBV3-2) and TRBJ2-5, with TRBD2 as a possible D gene (7 bases). CDR1 and CDR2 from the germline V gene are LGHDT and YNNKEL (reference sequence). Deletions cut 0 bases from V and 4 bases from J, with 12 bases between. The CDR3 runs to 15 residues. CDR3 amino acids: CASSQERGPVETQYF. The DNA for the CDR3 is TGTGCCAGCAGCCAAGAGCGGGGGCCGGTAGAGACCCAGTACTTC.

The chain employs TRBV5-1 and TRBJ2-5; TRBD1 might be the D (6 bases). Trimming pared 2 bases from V and 2 bases from J, leaving 10 bases between. The CDR3 runs to 14 residues. CDR1 is SGHRS, CDR2 YFSETQ, per germline. In nucleotides, the CDR3 is TGCGCCAGCAGCTTTGCAGGGGCTCAAGAGACCCAGTACTTC. As protein: CASSFAGAQETQYF.

V and J are TRBV7-2 and TRBJ2-7; 10 bases map to TRBD2. This CDR3 is 15 amino acids long. Germline CDR1 SGHTA, CDR2 FQGNSA. Trimming removed 5 bases from V and 1 base from J; junction bases left unmatched: 5. The CDR3 DNA is TGTGCCAGCAGCAAGAGCGGGAGGGGATCCTACGAGCAGTACTTC. Residues: CASSKSGRGSYEQYF.

The J gene is TRBJ1-5, the V gene TRBV12-3 or TRBV12-4; D is unresolved. The CDR3 has 13 residues. The V end was cut by 2 bases, the J end by 3 bases, with 5 bases between. As DNA, the CDR3 is TGTGCCAGCAGTTTATATGTCAATCAGCCCCAGCATTTT. The encoded protein is CASSLYVNQPQHF.

V and J are TRBV12-3 or TRBV12-4 and TRBJ2-7; D is perhaps TRBD2 (6 bases). V dropped 3 bases and J dropped 6 bases, with 9 bases sitting between them. The CDR3 loop spans 12 amino acids. In DNA, the CDR3 is TGTGCCAGCAGTTTTACTAGCACCGAGCAGTACTTC. Translation: CASSFTSTEQYF.

The rearrangement joins TRBV25-1 to TRBJ1-6, with TRBD1 matching over 8 bases. Trimming removed 6 bases from V and 6 bases from J; junction bases left unmatched: 7. In germline, CDR1 is MGHDK, CDR2 SYGVNS. The CDR3 runs to 15 residues. CDR3 protein: CASSDVDRVNSPLHF. CDR3 in DNA: TGTGCCAGCAGCGACGTGGACAGGGTTAATTCACCCCTCCACTTT.

V gene TRBV24-1 combines with J gene TRBJ2-1; TRBD2 aligns across 9 bases. CDR1 and CDR2 from the germline V gene are KGHDR and SFDVKD. The V and J ends lost 6 bases and 9 bases, in that order; junction bases with no gene match: 11. The CDR3 is 15 amino acids. CDR3 sequence reads: CATSLERGAVGEQFF. The CDR3 DNA sequence: TGTGCCACCAGTCTTGAGCGGGGGGCCGTCGGTGAGCAGTTCTTC.

The chain recombines TRBV7-9 with TRBJ1-5; D possibly corresponds to TRBD1 (6 bases). With 1 base removed from V and 9 bases from J, the gap between germline ends came to 16 bases. Germline V gene sequence: CDR1 SEHNR, CDR2 FQNEAQ (reference sequence). This CDR3 spans 15 amino acids. The CDR3 here is CASSLEVQGEAPQHF. The CDR3 nucleotides read TGTGCCAGCAGCTTAGAGGTACAGGGAGAGGCGCCCCAGCATTTT.

The chain recombines TRBV19 with TRBJ1-2; no clear D gene. The CDR3 runs to 14 residues. CDR1 is LNHDA, CDR2 SQIVND, per germline (reference sequence). Between the trimmed V and J ends, which lost 5 bases and 0 bases, there was a span of 10 bases. The CDR3 is CASSLRGANYGYTF. The DNA for the CDR3 is TGTGCCAGTAGTCTCCGGGGAGCTAACTATGGCTACACCTTC.

The chain links TRBV2 to TRBJ2-7, with D maybe TRBD1 (6 bases). V lost 8 bases to trimming and J lost 6 bases, with 26 bases between them. CDR3 length equals 16 residues. The germline V gene encodes CDR1 SNHLY and CDR2 FYNNEI. The CDR3 here is CASRALGAGVLREQYF. CDR3 nucleotide sequence: TGTGCCAGCCGCGCCTTAGGGGCAGGGGTTCTTCGCGAGCAGTACTTC.

This clone was counted a single time. This chain connects TRBV15 to TRBJ2-1; 7 bases are a match to TRBD2. In germline, CDR1 is LNHNV, CDR2 YYDKDF (reference sequence). With 6 bases clipped from V and 6 bases from J, the junction kept 14 bases outside the gene matches. The CDR3 sequence is 16 residues long. DNA for the CDR3: TGTGCCACCAGAGGCGCCGGACTAGGAGGCCGCAATGAGCAGTTCTTC. Translation gives CATRGAGLGGRNEQFF.

Here the CDR3 reads CASSGSGGVDTGELFF. The CDR3 DNA sequence: TGTGCCAGCAGTGGGAGCGGGGGGGTGGACACCGGGGAGCTGTTTTTT. V gene TRBV2 combines with J gene TRBJ2-2, with 10 bases identical to TRBD2. With 4 bases clipped from V and 3 bases from J, the junction kept 5 bases outside the gene matches. Looked up from germline, CDR1 is SNHLY and CDR2 is FYNNEI. The CDR3 has 16 amino acids.

In nucleotides, the CDR3 is TGCGCCAGCAGCCACGGTAATAGCGGGGGAGATACTGAGCAGTTCTTC. As protein: CASSHGNSGGDTEQFF. J is TRBJ2-1 and V is TRBV4-1; 9 bases agree with TRBD2. Germline-derived CDR1 and CDR2 are MGHRA and YSYEKL. Trimming took 3 bases from V and 9 from J; bases not matched to a gene: 12. The CDR3 loop spans 16 amino acids.

The V and J genes are TRBV29-1 and TRBJ1-1, with 8 bases fitting TRBD1. This CDR3 is 12 amino acids long. Looked up from germline, CDR1 is SQVTM and CDR2 is ANQGSEA. The V and J ends lost 7 bases and 1 base, in that order; junction bases with no gene match: 2. The CDR3 spells CSAGTGNTEAFF. In DNA form, the CDR3 reads TGCAGCGCTGGGACAGGGAACACTGAAGCTTTCTTT.

The gene calls are TRBV27 and TRBJ1-2; 9 bases are a match to TRBD1. The V gene's germline CDR1 is MNHEY and CDR2 SMNVEV (reference sequence). The CDR3 covers 16 residues. V lost 1 base to trimming and J lost 7 bases; unmatched junction nucleotides: 10. CDR3 sequence (DNA): TGTGCCAGCAGTTTATATACCCCACAGGGGGCGACTGGCTACACCTTC. Translated, it gives CASSLYTPQGATGYTF.

The chain combines TRBV29-1 with TRBJ2-7; TRBD2 aligns across 10 bases. This CDR3 comprises 13 residues. Germline loops: CDR1 SQVTM, CDR2 ANQGSEA. The ends lost 1 base at V and 6 bases at J; junction bases unmatched: 3. The CDR3 region is CSVEGTSGFEQYF. The CDR3 bases are TGCAGCGTTGAAGGGACTAGCGGATTCGAGCAGTACTTC.

V and J are TRBV27 and TRBJ2-1, with 10 bases fitting TRBD2. V shed 5 bases and J 8 bases; nucleotides not matched to a gene: 12. Per germline, CDR1 MNHEY and CDR2 SMNVEV (reference sequence). The CDR3 runs to 16 residues. The CDR3 coding sequence is TGTGCCAGCAGTCTCCCCTCTAGCGGGAGAGGTTATGAGCAGTTCTTC. Its translation is CASSLPSSGRGYEQFF.

This chain joins TRBV7-9 and TRBJ1-1; no reliable D call. The CDR3 totals 16 residues. With 6 bases removed from V and 0 bases from J, the gap between germline ends came to 17 bases. CDR1 is SEHNR and CDR2 is FQNEAQ in the germline V gene (reference sequence). The CDR3 DNA reads TGTGCCAGCAGTCTAGAAATGACGGCCATGAACACTGAAGCTTTCTTT. Amino acid sequence: CASSLEMTAMNTEAFF.

This clone appeared a single time. The V and J genes are TRBV12-3 or TRBV12-4 and TRBJ1-3; no clear D. The V end was cut by 2 bases, the J end by 4 bases, with 6 bases between. CDR3 length: 13 residues. This CDR3 is CASSLISGNTIYF. In DNA form, the CDR3 reads TGTGCCAGCAGTTTAATTTCGGGAAACACCATATATTTT.

The gene calls are TRBV5-6 and TRBJ1-1, with D possibly TRBD1 on 6 matching bases. Trimming removed 4 bases at V and 1 base at J, with 14 bases between. Germline-derived CDR1 and CDR2 are SGHDT and YYEEEE. This CDR3 is 15 amino acids long. CDR3 loop: CASSPGGASNTEAFF. The CDR3 region has the DNA TGTGCCAGCAGCCCGGGGGGGGCGTCGAACACTGAAGCTTTCTTT.

The chain uses TRBV30 and TRBJ1-2; no reliable D call. The V and J ends lost 4 bases and 2 bases respectively, with 11 bases between them. Germline V gene sequence: CDR1 GTSNPN, CDR2 SVGIG (reference sequence). This CDR3 is built from 13 residues. The CDR3 sequence: CAWTIKSNYGYTF. The CDR3 DNA follows: TGTGCCTGGACCATCAAAAGCAACTATGGCTACACCTTC.

This rearrangement joins TRBV7-2 to TRBJ2-1; 12 bases fit TRBD2. Germline loops: CDR1 SGHTA, CDR2 FQGNSA. The V segment lost 5 bases and the J segment 6 bases; nucleotides outside the gene matches: 5. The CDR3 is 15 amino acids. The CDR3, as DNA: TGTGCCAGCAGCCCCACTAGCGGGAGGCCCAATGAGCAGTTCTTC. It specifies CASSPTSGRPNEQFF.

The CDR3 DNA follows: TGTGCCAGCAGTCCCCAGACAGGGGGCGTAAATTCACCCCTCCACTTT. Protein sequence: CASSPQTGGVNSPLHF. This chain uses TRBV27 with TRBJ1-6; 10 nucleotides match TRBD1. The length of the CDR3 is 16 residues. CDR1 MNHEY and CDR2 SMNVEV come from the germline V gene (reference sequence). V dropped 5 bases and J dropped 7; count of bases not matched to a gene: 8.

The gene calls are TRBV19 and TRBJ1-1; D perhaps matches TRBD1 (6 bases). Germline V gene lookup returns CDR1 LNHDA and CDR2 SQIVND (reference sequence). CDR3 length equals 15 residues. With 7 bases removed from V and 0 bases from J, the gap between germline ends came to 15 bases. The CDR3 DNA reads TGTGCCAGTAAGACAGGTGGGAACATGAACACTGAAGCTTTCTTT. Translated: CASKTGGNMNTEAFF.

This clone is a singleton in its sample. The V gene is TRBV4-1, the J gene TRBJ1-1; possible D gene TRBD1, 6 bases. Germline V gene sequence: CDR1 MGHRA, CDR2 YSYEKL. This CDR3 is built from 14 residues. The V end was cut by 6 bases, the J end by 1 base, with 12 bases between. The DNA of the CDR3 is TGCGCCAGCAGTGCCCGACAGGAGAACACTGAAGCTTTCTTT. It encodes CASSARQENTEAFF.

This chain uses TRBV4-1 with TRBJ1-2; weak D call: TRBD1 (6 bases). The ends were cut back, 3 bases at V and 4 bases at J, with 12 bases in the middle. The CDR3 runs to 14 residues. Per the germline V gene, CDR1 is MGHRA and CDR2 is YSYEKL. CDR3 nucleotides: TGCGCCAGCAGCCAGCCGGGACACTTCTATGGCTACACCTTC. Translation gives CASSQPGHFYGYTF.